These 4 T cell receptor beta chains were all obtained from the same sample, sequenced in a study of cytomegalovirus exposure and HLA in healthy donors. PCR employed 60 Vbeta and 13 Jbeta primers. The protocol was immunoSEQ multiplex PCR, while the TCRdb copy is restricted to in-frame clones and leaves out a portion. The data show about 140,000 clones, around 80% seen once. Specimen: PBMCs. The receptors come from a woman aged 55-70 years in good health and CMV-seropositive.

The chain links TRBV4-1 to TRBJ2-1; TRBD2 aligns across 8 bases. J lost 1 base, V lost 4 bases, and 9 bases had no gene match. Germline V lookup: CDR1 MGHRA, CDR2 YSYEKL. The CDR3 has 17 amino acids. DNA for the CDR3: TGCGCCAGCAGCCTCGGGACATTAGCGGGATCCTACAATGAGCAGTTCTTC. Translation gives CASSLGTLAGSYNEQFF.

CDR3 sequence reads: CRHLERRDYEQYF. The CDR3 region has the DNA TGCAGGCACCTTGAGCGGAGGGACTACGAGCAGTACTTC. The chain carries TRBV29-1 and TRBJ2-7, with TRBD2 as a possible D gene (6 bases). Looked up from germline, CDR1 is SQVTM and CDR2 is ANQGSEA. This CDR3 has 13 residues.

The V call is TRBV2, the J call TRBJ2-2; D uncertain. Germline CDR1 is SNHLY and CDR2 is FYNNEI. Trimming left V 4 bases short and J 3 bases short, with 12 bases between. This CDR3 is built from 15 residues. This CDR3 is CASSAVRIDTGELFF. CDR3 DNA sequence: TGTGCCAGCAGTGCAGTCAGGATAGACACCGGGGAGCTGTTTTTT.

About this clone: One end of the junction does not line up with germline, which may come from a read error. The chain combines TRBV19 with TRBJ2-2; 12 positions agree with TRBD2. The germline V gene encodes CDR1 LNHDA and CDR2 SQIVND (reference sequence). CDR3 length equals 16 residues. This chain's CDR3 is CASTLLAGGGTGELLF. As DNA, the CDR3 is TGTGCCAGTACCCTCCTAGCGGGAGGGGGTACCGGGGAGCTGCTTTTT.